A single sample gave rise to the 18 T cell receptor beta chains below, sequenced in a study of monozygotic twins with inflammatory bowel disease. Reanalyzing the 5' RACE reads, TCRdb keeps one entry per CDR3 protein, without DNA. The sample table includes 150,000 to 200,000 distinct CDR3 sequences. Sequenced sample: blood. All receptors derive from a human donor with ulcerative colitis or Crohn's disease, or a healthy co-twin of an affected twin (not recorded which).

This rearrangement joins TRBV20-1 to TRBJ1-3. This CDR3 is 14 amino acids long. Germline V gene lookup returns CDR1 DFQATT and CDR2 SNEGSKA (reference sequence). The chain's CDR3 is CSASGGLAGNTIYF.

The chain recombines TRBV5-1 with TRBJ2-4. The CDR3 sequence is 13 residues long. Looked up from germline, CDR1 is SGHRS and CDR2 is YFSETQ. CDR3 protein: CASSLGRQNIQYF.

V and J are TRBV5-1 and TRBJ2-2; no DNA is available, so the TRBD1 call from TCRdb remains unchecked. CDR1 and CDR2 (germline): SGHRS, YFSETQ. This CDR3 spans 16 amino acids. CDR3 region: CASSRDLAQNTGELFF.

CDR3 amino acids: CASSGDRGLSTNEKLFF. The chain joins TRBV5-1 to TRBJ1-4; the D call of TRBD1 rests on TCRdb alone, since no DNA is present to check it. Germline assignment: CDR1 SGHRS and CDR2 YFSETQ. The CDR3 has 17 residues.

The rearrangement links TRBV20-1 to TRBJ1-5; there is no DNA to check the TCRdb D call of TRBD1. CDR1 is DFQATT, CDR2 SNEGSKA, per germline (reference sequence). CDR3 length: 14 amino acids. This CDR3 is CSAHQAPSNQPQHF.

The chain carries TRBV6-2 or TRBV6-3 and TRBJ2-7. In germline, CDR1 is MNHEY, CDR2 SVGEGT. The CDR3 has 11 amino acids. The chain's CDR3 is CASSYYHEQYF.

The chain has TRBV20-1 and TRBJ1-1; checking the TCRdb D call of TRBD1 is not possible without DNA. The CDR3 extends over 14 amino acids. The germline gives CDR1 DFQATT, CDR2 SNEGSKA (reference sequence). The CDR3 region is CSARAGTGGSEAFF.

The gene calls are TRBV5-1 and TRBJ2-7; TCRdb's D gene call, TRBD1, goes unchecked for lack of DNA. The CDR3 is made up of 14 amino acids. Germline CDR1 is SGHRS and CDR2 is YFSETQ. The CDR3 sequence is CASNRLPRDHEQYF.

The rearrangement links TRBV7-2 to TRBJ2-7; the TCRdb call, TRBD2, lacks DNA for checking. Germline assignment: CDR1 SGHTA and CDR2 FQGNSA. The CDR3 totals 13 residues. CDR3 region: CASSLGLAGMWYF.

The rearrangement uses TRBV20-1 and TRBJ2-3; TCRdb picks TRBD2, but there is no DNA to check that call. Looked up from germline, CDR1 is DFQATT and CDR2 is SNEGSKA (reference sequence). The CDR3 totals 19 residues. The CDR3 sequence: CSARDVARLAGGRADTQYF.

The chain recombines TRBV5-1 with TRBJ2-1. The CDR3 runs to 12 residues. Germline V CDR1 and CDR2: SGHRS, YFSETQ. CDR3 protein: CASSLTSSEQFF. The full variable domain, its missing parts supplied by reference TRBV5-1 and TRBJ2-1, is KAGVTQTPRYLIKTRGQQVTLSCSPISGHRSVSWYQQTPGQGLQFLFEYFSETQRNKGNFPGRFSGRQFSNSRSEMNVSTLELGDSALYLCASSLTSSEQFFGPGTRLTVL.

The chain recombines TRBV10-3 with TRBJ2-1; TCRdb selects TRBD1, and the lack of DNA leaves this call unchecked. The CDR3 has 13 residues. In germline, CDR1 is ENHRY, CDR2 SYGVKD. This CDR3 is CAIGTRNYNEQFF.

The CDR3 region is CASSLDQTSRTDTQYF. The chain uses TRBV7-6 and TRBJ2-3; the D call from TCRdb, TRBD2, cannot be confirmed without DNA. Germline V lookup: CDR1 SGHVS, CDR2 FNYEAQ. The CDR3 loop spans 16 amino acids.

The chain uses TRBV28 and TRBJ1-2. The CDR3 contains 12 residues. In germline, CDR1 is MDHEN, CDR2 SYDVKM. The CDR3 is CASSPGSRGYTF.

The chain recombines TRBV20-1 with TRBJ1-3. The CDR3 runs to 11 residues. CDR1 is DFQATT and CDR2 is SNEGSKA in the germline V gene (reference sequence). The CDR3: CSAPSGNTIYF.

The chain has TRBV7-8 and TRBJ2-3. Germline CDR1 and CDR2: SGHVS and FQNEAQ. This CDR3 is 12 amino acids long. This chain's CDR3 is CASSATPDTQYF.

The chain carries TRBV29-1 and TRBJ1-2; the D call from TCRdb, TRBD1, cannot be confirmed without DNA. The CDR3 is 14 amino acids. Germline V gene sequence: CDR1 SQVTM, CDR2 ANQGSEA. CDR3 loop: CSVGGKGASNGYTF.

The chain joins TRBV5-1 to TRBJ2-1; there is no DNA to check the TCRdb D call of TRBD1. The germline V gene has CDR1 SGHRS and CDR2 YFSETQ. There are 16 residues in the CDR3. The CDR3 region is CASSFRTARDYNGQFF.